The 7 T cell receptor beta chains below all came from one sample that was sequenced in a study of CD8+CD57+ T cells in acquired aplastic anemia. The authors sequenced patients whose flow cytometry had shown CD8+CD57+ cell expansion. According to the study, genomic DNA was the template for TCR beta VDJ and CDR3 profiling. One entry per CDR3 protein results from TCRdb running MiXCR on the reads. The sample includes over 150,000 distinct CDR3 sequences, 48% of them seen just once. Sequenced sample: sorted CD4+, CD8+, or CD8+CD57+ T cells (not recorded which) from PBMCs. The source of these receptors is a human donor with aplastic anemia.

This clonotype has only a few counts. The chain uses TRBV7-2 and TRBJ2-7; D is unclear. CDR1 and CDR2 from the germline V gene are SGHTA and FQGNSA. Trimming pared 5 bases from V and 0 bases from J, leaving 8 bases between. The CDR3 runs to 13 residues. The chain's CDR3 is CASSRYGSYEQYF. The CDR3 region has the DNA TGTGCCAGCAGCCGCTACGGCTCCTACGAGCAGTACTTC.

The chain is built from TRBV7-2 and TRBJ1-1, with D unclear. Germline values: CDR1 SGHTA, CDR2 FQGNSA. The CDR3 runs to 12 residues. V was shortened by 4 bases and J by 7 bases, with 10 bases between the two germline ends. CDR3 sequence (DNA): TGTGCCAGCAGCTCGACGCGGGTTGAAGCTTTCTTT. Amino acids: CASSSTRVEAFF. Filled out from reference TRBV7-2 and TRBJ1-1, the complete variable domain reads GAGVSQSPSNKVTEKGKDVELRCDPISGHTALYWYRQSLGQGLEFLIYFQGNSAPDKSGLPSDRFSAERTGGSVSTLTIQRTQQEDSAVYLCASSSTRVEAFFGQGTRLTVV.

The V gene is TRBV18, the J gene TRBJ1-1; no definite D call. The CDR3 loop spans 13 amino acids. Germline-derived CDR1 and CDR2 are KGHSH and LQKENI. Trimming left V 3 bases short and J 2 bases short, with 7 bases between. The CDR3 region is CASSPALNTEAFF. The DNA for the CDR3 is TGTGCCAGCTCACCGGCCCTAAACACTGAAGCTTTCTTT. Full variable domain (outside the CDR3, taken from reference TRBV18 and TRBJ1-1): NAGVMQNPRHLVRRRGQEARLRCSPMKGHSHVYWYRQLPEEGLKFMVYLQKENIIDESGMPKERFSAEFPKEGPSILRIQQVVRGDSAAYFCASSPALNTEAFFGQGTRLTVV.

This clonotype was recorded a few times. The CDR3 is CASSPWTGKGETQYF. The DNA for the CDR3 is TGCGCCAGCAGCCCCTGGACAGGGAAGGGAGAGACCCAGTACTTC. V and J are TRBV5-1 and TRBJ2-5; TRBD1 matches at 8 bases. CDR3 length: 15 amino acids. The germline V gene has CDR1 SGHRS and CDR2 YFSETQ. V shed 4 bases, J shed 4 bases, and the junction held 9 bases outside the gene matches.

This clonotype was detected only a few times. The chain carries TRBV5-1 and TRBJ2-3; TRBD1 or TRBD2 may be the D gene (6 bases each). V lost 2 bases, J lost 1 base, and 20 bases lay in between. Germline assignment: CDR1 SGHRS and CDR2 YFSETQ. The CDR3 totals 18 residues. This chain's CDR3 is CASSFLATSGGGTDTQYF. The CDR3 bases are TGCGCCAGCAGCTTTTTAGCGACGTCCGGGGGCGGCACAGATACGCAGTATTTT.

This clonotype has a count of ten or more. The CDR3 sequence is CASSQDTGTKGYTF. The CDR3 DNA follows: TGTGCCAGCAGCCAGGATACAGGGACGAAAGGCTACACCTTC. The genes are TRBV4-2 and TRBJ1-2; weak D call: TRBD1 (6 bases). CDR1 LGHNA and CDR2 YNFKEQ come from the germline V gene. The ends were cut back, 3 bases at V and 8 bases at J, with 16 bases in the middle. The CDR3 runs to 14 residues.

This clonotype was detected only a few times. The V gene is TRBV9, the J gene TRBJ2-7; 9 positions match TRBD1. The germline V gene has CDR1 SGDLS and CDR2 YYNGEE. The CDR3 is 15 amino acids. V was clipped by 4 bases and J by 1 base; unmatched bases: 6. CDR3 bases: TGTGCCAGCAGCTTCGGACAGGGGATATCCTACGAGCAGTACTTC. Encoded protein: CASSFGQGISYEQYF.